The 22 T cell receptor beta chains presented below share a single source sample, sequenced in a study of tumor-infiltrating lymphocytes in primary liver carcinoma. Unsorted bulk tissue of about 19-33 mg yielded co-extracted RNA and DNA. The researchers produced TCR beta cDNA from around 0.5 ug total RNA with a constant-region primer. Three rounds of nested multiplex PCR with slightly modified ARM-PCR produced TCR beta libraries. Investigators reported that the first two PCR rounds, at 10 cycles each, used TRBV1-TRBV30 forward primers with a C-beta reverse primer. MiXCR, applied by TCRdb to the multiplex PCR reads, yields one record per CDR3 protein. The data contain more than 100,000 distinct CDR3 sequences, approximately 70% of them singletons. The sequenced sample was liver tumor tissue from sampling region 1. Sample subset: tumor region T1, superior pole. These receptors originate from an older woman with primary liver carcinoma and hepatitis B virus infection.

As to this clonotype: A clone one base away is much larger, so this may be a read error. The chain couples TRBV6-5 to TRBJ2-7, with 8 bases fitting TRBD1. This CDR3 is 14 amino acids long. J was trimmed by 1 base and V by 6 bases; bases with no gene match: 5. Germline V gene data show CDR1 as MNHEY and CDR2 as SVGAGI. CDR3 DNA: TGTGCCAGCAGACCCCGGACAGGGTCCTACGAGCAGTACTTC. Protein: CASRPRTGSYEQYF.

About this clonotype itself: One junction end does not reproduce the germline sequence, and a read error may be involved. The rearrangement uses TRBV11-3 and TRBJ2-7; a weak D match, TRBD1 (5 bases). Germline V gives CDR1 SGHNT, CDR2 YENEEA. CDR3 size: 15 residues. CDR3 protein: CASSPETWGNYKQYF. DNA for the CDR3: TGTGCCAGCAGCCCCGAGACATGGGGCAACTACAAGCAGTACTTC.

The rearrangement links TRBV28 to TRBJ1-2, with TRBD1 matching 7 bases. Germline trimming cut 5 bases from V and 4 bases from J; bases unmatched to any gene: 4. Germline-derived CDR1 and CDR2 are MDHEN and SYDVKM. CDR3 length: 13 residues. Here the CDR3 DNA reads TGTGCCAGCAGTCCCGACAGGGCCTATGGCTACACCTTC. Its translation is CASSPDRAYGYTF.

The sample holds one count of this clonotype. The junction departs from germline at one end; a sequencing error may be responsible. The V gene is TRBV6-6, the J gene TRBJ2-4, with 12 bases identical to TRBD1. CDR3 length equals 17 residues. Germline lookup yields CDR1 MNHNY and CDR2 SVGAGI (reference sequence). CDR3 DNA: TGTGCCAGCAGCCGGGACAGGGGGCCGTTAGTCAAAAACAATCAGTACTTC. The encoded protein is CASSRDRGPLVKNNQYF.

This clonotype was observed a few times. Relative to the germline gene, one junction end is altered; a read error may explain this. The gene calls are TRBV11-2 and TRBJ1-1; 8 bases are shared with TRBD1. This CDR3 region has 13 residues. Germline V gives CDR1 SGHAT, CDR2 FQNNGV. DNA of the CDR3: TGTGCCAGCAGCCCAGGGACAGGCACTGAAGTTTTCTTC. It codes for CASSPGTGTEVFF. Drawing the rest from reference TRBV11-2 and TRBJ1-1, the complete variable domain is EAGVAQSPRYKIIEKRQSVAFWCNPISGHATLYWYQQILGQGPKLLIQFQNNGVVDDSQLPKDRFSAERLKGVDSTLKIQPAKLEDSAVYLCASSPGTGTEVFFGQGTRLTVV.

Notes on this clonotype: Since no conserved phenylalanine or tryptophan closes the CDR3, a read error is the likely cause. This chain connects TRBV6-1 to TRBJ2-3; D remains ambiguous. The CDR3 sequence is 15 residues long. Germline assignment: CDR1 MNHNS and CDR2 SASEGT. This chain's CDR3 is CASSISVSSTDTQYI. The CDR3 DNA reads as TGTGCAAGCAGTATAAGCGTATCTAGCACAGATACGCAGTATATT.

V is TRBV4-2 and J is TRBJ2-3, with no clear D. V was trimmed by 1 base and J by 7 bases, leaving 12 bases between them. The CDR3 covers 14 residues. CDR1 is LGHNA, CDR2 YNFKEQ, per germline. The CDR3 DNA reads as TGTGCCAGCAGCCAAGTTAGATGTACATATACGCAGTATTTT. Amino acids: CASSQVRCTYTQYF.

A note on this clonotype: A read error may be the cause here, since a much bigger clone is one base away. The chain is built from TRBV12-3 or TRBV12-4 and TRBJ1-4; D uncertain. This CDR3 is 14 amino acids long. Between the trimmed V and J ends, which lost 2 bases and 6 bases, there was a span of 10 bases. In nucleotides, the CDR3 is TGTGCCAGCAGTTTATCCCCTGGAGATGAAAAACTGTTTTTT. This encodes CASSLSPGDEKLFF.

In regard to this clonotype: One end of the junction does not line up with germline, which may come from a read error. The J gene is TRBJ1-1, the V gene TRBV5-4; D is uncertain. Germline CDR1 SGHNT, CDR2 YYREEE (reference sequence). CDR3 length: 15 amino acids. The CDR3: CANSLARLENTEAFF. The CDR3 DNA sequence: TGTGCCAACAGCTTGGCGCGCCTCGAGAACACTGAAGCTTTCTTT.

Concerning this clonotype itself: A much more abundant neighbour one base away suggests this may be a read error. The CDR3 nucleotides read TGTGCCAGCAGCCGAGGGACGGGACGAGACCACACCTTC. Encoded protein: CASSRGTGRDHTF. J is TRBJ1-2 and V is TRBV6-5, with TRBD1 as a possible D gene (5 bases). V lost 6 bases, J lost 12 bases, and 20 bases lay in between. Germline loops: CDR1 MNHEY, CDR2 SVGAGI. CDR3 size: 13 residues.

The CDR3 here is CASSLGATTKAFF. DNA for the CDR3: TGCGCCAGCAGCTTGGGTGCAACCACCAAAGCTTTCTTT. The V gene is TRBV5-1, the J gene TRBJ1-1, with no clear D. CDR3 length equals 13 residues. V shed 0 bases and J shed 9 bases, with 12 bases lying between them. Per the germline V gene, CDR1 is SGHRS and CDR2 is YFSETQ.

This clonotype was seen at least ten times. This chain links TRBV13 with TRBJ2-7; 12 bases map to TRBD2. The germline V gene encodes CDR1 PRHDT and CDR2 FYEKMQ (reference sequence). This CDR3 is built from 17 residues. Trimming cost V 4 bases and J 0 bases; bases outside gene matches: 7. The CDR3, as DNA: TGTGCCAGCAGCTCCACTGGACTAGCGGGATACTCCTACGAGCAGTACTTC. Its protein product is CASSSTGLAGYSYEQYF.

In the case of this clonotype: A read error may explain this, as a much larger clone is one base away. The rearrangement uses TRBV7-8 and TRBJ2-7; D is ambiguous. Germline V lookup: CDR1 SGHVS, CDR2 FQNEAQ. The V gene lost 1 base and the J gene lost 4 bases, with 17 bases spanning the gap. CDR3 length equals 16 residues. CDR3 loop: CASSLVVGRRTYEQYF. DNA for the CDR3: TGTGCCAGCAGCTTAGTCGTCGGCCGTAGGACGTACGAGCAGTACTTC. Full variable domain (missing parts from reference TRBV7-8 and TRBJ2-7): GAGVSQSPRYKVAKRGQDVALRCDPISGHVSLFWYQQALGQGPEFLTYFQNEAQLDKSGLPSDRFFAERPEGSVSTLKIQRTQQEDSAVYLCASSLVVGRRTYEQYFGPGTRLTVT.

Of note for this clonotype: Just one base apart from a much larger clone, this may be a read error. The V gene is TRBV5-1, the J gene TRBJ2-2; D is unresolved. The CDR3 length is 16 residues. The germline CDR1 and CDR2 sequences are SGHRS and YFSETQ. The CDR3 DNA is TGCGCCAGCAGCTTGGCCAAAAGCAGGAACACCAGGGAGCTGTTTTTT. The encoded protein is CASSLAKSRNTRELFF.

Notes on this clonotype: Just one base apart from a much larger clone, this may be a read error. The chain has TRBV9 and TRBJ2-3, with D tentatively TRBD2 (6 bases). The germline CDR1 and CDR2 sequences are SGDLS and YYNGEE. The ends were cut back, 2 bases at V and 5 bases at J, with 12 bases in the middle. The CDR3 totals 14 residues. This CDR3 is CASSVRGLVDTQYF. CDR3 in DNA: TGTGCCAGCAGCGTTCGGGGGTTGGTAGATACGCAGTATTTT.

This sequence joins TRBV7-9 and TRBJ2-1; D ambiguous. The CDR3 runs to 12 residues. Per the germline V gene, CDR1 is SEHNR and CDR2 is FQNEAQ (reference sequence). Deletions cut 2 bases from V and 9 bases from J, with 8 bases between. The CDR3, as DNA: TGTGCCAGCAGCTTAAGGGTTATTGAGCAGTTCTTC. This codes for CASSLRVIEQFF.

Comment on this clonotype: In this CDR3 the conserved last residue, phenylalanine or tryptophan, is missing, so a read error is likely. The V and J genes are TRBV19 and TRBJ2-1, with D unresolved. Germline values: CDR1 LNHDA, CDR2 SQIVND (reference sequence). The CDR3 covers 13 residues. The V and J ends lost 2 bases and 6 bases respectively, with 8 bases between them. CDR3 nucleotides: TGTGCCAGTAGTATAATGTTAAGCAATGAGCAGTTCTTA. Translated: CASSIMLSNEQFL.

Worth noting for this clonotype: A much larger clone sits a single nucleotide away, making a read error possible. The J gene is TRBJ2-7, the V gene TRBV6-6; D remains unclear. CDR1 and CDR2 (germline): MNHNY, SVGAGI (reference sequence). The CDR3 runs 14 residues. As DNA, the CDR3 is TGTGCCAGCAATTACTCGGGCCACGGATACGAGCAGTACTTC. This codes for CASNYSGHGYEQYF.

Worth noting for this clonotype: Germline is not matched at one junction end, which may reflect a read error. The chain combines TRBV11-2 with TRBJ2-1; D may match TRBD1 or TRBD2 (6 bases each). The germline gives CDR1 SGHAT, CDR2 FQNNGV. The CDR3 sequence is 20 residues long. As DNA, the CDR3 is TGTGCCCGCAGCCACCAGACTAGGGGGAGGCCCGAGAGCTCCTACAATGAGCAGTTCTTC. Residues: CARSHQTRGRPESSYNEQFF.

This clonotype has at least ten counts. For the CDR3, the DNA is TGTGCCAGCAGTTCATCCCATACGCAGTATTTT. Translation: CASSSSHTQYF. The chain combines TRBV12-3 or TRBV12-4 with TRBJ2-3; no definite D call. CDR3 size: 11 residues. V lost 4 bases to trimming and J lost 7 bases, with 6 bases between them.

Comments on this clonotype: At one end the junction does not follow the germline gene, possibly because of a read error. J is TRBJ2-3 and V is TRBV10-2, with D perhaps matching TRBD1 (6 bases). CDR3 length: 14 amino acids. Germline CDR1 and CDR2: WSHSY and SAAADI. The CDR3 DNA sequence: TGCGCCAGCAGCCGACAGGACGGGGCAGATATGCAGTATTTT. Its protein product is CASSRQDGADMQYF.

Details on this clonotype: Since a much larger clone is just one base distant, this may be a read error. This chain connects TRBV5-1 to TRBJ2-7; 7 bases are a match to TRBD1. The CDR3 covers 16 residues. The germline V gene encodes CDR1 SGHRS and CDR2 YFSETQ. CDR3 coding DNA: TGCGCCTGCAGCGATCACCTTGGACAGGTCATCTACGAGCAGTACTTC. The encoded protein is CACSDHLGQVIYEQYF.